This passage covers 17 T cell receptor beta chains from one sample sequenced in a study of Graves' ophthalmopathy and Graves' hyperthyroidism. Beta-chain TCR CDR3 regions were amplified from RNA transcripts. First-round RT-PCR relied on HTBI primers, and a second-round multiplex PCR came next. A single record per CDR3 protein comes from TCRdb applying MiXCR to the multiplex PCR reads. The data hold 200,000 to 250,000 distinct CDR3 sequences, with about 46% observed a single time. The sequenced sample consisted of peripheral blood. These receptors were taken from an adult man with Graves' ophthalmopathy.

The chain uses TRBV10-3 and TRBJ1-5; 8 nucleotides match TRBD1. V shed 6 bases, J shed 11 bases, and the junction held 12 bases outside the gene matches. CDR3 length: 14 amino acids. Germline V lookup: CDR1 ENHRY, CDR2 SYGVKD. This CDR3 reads CAIRIQGERETQHF. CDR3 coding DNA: TGTGCCATCAGAATACAGGGGGAGAGAGAGACCCAGCATTTT.

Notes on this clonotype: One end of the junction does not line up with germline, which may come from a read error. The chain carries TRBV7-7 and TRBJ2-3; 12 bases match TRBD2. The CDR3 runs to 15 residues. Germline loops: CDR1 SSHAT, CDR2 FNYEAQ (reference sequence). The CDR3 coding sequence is TGTGCTAGCAGCCGACTAGCGGGGGCCACAGATACGCAGTATTTT. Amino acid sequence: CASSRLAGATDTQYF.

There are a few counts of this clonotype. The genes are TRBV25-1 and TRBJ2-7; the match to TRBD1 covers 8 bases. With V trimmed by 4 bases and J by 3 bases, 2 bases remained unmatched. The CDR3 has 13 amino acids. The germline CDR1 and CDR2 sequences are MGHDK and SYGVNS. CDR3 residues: CASSGDRLYEQYF. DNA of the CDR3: TGTGCCAGCAGTGGGGACAGGCTCTACGAGCAGTACTTC.

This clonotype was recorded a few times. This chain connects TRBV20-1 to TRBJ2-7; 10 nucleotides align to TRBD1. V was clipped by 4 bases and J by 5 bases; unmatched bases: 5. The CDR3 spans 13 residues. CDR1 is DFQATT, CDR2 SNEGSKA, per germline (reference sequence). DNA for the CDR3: TGCAGTGCTAACCCGACAGGGGGCGACGAGCAGTACTTC. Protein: CSANPTGGDEQYF.

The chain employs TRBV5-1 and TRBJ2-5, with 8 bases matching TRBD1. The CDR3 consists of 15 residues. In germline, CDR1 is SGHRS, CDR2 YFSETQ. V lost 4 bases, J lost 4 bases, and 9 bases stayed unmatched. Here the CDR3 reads CASSPSQGAGETQYF. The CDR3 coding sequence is TGCGCCAGCAGCCCCTCCCAGGGGGCAGGAGAGACCCAGTACTTC. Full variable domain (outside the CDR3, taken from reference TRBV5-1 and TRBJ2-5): KAGVTQTPRYLIKTRGQQVTLSCSPISGHRSVSWYQQTPGQGLQFLFEYFSETQRNKGNFPGRFSGRQFSNSRSEMNVSTLELGDSALYLCASSPSQGAGETQYFGPGTRLLVL.

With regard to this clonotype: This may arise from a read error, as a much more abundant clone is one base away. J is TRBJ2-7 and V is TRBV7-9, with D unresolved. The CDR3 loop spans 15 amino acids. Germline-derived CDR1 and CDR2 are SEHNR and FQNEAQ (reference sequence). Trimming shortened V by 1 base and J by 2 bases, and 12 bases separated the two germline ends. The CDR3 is CASSLGGRLTYEQYF. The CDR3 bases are TGTGCCAGCAGCTTAGGGGGAAGGTTAACCTACGAGCAGTACTTC.

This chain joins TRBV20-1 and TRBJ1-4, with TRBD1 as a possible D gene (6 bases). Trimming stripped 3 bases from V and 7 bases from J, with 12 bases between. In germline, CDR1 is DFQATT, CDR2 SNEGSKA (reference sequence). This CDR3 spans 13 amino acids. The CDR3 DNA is TGCAGTGCTAGTTCCGGGGGCGGTGAAAAACTGTTTTTT. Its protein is CSASSGGGEKLFF.

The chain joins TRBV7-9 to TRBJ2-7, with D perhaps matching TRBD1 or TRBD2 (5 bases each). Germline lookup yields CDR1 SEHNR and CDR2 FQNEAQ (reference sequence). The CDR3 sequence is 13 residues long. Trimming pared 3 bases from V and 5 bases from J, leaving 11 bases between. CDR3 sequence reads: CASSLGPSDEQYF. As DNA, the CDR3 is TGTGCCAGCAGCTTGGGACCGTCGGACGAGCAGTACTTC.

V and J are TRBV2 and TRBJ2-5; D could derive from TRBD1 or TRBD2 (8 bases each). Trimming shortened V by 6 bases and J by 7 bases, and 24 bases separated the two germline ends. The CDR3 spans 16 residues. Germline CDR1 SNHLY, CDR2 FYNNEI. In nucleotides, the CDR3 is TGTGCCAGCAGCCACAGGGGGACTAGTCGGTTGGTGACCCAGTACTTC. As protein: CASSHRGTSRLVTQYF.

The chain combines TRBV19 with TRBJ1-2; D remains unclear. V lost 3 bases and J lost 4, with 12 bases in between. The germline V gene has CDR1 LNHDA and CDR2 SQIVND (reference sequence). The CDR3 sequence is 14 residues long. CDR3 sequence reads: CASSISDGFYGYTF. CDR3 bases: TGTGCCAGTAGTATCTCCGACGGATTCTATGGCTACACCTTC.

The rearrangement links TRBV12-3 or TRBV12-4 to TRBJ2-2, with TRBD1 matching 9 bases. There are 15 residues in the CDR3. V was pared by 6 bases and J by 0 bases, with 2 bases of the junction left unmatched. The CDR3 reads CASRRTGANTGELFF. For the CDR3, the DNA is TGTGCCAGCAGGCGGACAGGGGCGAACACCGGGGAGCTGTTTTTT.

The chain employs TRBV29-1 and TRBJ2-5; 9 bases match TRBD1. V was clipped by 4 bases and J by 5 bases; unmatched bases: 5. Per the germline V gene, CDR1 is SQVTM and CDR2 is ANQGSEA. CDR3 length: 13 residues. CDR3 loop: CSVVTGGGETQYF. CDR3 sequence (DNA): TGCAGCGTTGTGACAGGGGGAGGGGAGACCCAGTACTTC.

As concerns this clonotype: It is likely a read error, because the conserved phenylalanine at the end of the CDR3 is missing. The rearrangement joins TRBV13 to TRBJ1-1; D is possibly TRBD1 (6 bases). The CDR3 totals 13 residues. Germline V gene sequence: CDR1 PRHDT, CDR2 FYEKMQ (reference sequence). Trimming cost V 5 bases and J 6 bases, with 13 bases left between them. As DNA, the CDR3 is TGTGCCAGCAGCCGCACCGGGACACCTGAAGCTTTCCTT. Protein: CASSRTGTPEAFL.

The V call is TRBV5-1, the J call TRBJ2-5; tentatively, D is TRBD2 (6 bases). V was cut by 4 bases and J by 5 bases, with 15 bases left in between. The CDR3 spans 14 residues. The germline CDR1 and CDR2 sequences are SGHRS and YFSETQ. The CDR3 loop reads CASSPRGSGETQYF. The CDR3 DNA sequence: TGCGCCAGCAGCCCGCGTGGAAGCGGGGAGACCCAGTACTTC.

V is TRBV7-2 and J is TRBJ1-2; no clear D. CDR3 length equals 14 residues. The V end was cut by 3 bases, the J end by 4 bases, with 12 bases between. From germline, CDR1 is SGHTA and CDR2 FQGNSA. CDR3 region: CASSLATGGYGYTF. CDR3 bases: TGTGCCAGCAGCTTGGCAACGGGAGGCTATGGCTACACCTTC.

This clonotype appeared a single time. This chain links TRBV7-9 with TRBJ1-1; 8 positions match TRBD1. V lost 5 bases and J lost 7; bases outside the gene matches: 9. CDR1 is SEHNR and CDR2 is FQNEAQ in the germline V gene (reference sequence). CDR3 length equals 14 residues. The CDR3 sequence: CASSPGQGADEAFF. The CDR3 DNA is TGTGCCAGCAGCCCTGGGCAGGGGGCCGATGAAGCTTTCTTT.

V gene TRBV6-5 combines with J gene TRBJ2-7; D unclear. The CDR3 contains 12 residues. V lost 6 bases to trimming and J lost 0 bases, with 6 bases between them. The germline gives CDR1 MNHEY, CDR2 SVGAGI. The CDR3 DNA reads TGTGCCAGCAGCCGCACCTCCTACGAGCAGTACTTC. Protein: CASSRTSYEQYF.